The TCR beta chain described here comes from a study of T cells after yellow fever vaccination. Germline CDR1 reads WNHNN; CDR2 reads SYGVQD (reference sequence). This CDR3 is 14 amino acids long. Trimming removed 4 bases from V and 5 bases from J, with 12 bases in between. TCRdb reanalysed the 5' RACE reads using MiXCR and keeps one entry per CDR3 protein. The sample contains approximately 510,000 distinct CDR3 sequences, less than 25% of which appear only once. The receptor was isolated from a man aged 18 to 35 who received the YFV17D yellow fever vaccine. Sequences were derived from PBMCs, sampled about 21 days after the first yellow fever vaccination. The chain is built from TRBV10-1 and TRBJ1-5; maybe TRBD1 (6 bases). CDR3 protein: CASSARRGDQPQHF. CDR3 coding DNA: TGCGCCAGCAGTGCGCGCAGGGGTGATCAGCCCCAGCATTTT.